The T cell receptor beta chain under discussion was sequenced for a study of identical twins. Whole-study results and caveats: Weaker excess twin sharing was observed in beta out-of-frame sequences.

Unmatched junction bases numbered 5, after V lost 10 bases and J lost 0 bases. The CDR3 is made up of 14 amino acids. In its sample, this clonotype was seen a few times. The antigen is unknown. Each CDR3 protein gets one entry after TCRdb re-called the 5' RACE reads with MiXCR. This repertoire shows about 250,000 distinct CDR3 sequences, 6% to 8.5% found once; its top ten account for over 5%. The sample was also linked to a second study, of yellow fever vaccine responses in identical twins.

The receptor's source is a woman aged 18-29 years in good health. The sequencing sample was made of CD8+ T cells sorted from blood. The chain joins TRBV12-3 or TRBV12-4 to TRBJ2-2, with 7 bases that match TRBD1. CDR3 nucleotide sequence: TGTGCCACACAGACAGGGTCGAACACCGGGGAGCTGTTTTTT. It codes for CATQTGSNTGELFF.